This entry is about one T cell receptor (beta chain). The antigen this receptor binds is unknown. One junction end disagrees with the germline gene, perhaps due to a read error. This sample was included in a study of tumor-infiltrating lymphocytes in primary liver carcinoma (dated by TCRdb to the late 2010s). Some background on the complete study: Of the five patients, three men and two women aged 30 to 69 years, four had hepatocellular carcinoma and one had combined HCC and intrahepatic cholangiocarcinoma. The five patients had tumors of stage T1-T3 N0M0, with maximum diameters ranging from about 4 to 11 cm. Each sample produced about 3.5 to 8 million productive TCRbeta reads, and read depth showed no significant difference between tissue types. The study combined TCRbeta repertoire sequencing, expression microarrays and whole-exome sequencing across five regions of each liver tumor, with adjacent normal tissue and blood. A total of some 35 specimens from 5 patients went through TCRbeta repertoire sequencing, namely 25 tumor regions, 5 adjacent noncancerous liver tissues and 5 peripheral blood samples. Agilent mRNA microarray profiling was performed on the approximately 26 tumor region samples to relate TCRbeta repertoire diversity to the local molecular phenotype. Reproducibility between technical replicate repertoires was high, with correlation coefficients above 0.95 and mean shared-clone rates near 0.89.

Total RNA and DNA were co-extracted from around 18-30 mg of bulk tissue with the AllPrep DNA/RNA mini kit, without cell sorting. Between late 2015 and March 2016, about 5 patients in China with histopathologically diagnosed primary liver carcinoma had their tumors surgically resected. Chronic HBV infection was present in the patients, and the patients were treatment-naive at sampling. Five spatially separated regions were sampled per tumor: superior, inferior, left-lateral and right-lateral poles, plus the tumor centre. Histological examination found more than 80% viable tumor cells in every tumor sample. Fresh tumor and adjacent tissue pieces were bisected; one half was stored in RNAlater at -80°C, the other sent for histology. CDR3 length: 12 amino acids, cysteine to phenylalanine. Of all the DNA, just the CDR3 is kept, 36 bases in frame from base 1. What the work shows at the level of the full study, not this receptor alone: Pairs of tumor regions showed greater repertoire overlap (mean about 35%) than tumor-adjacent pairs (roughly 17%) or tumor-blood pairs (approximately 15%), which is consistent with antigen-driven expansion. Only roughly 7.5-25% of top clones appeared in all five regions of a tumor, which suggests that tumor-infiltrating T cells are spatially heterogeneous. The top 250 clones made up a significantly larger repertoire fraction in tumors than in blood (p = 0.039). The study included only a few patients, and the authors note findings should be validated in a larger study. Comparison of CD4+ and CD8+ T cell repertoires was precluded by the use of bulk unsorted samples. Because sequencing covered only the TCR beta chain and unpaired alpha chains were not captured, true repertoire diversity is likely underestimated.

Using a constant-region primer and ProtoScript II reverse transcriptase, TCRbeta-specific cDNA was reverse-transcribed from around 500 ng total RNA. Construction of the TCRbeta libraries relied on three nested rounds of multiplex PCR, following a slightly modified ARM-PCR procedure. Multiplex TRBV1-TRBV30 forward primers and a Cbeta reverse primer were used in the first two PCR rounds, each of which was run for about 10 cycles. A final 25-cycle PCR with Deep VentR polymerase added sample barcodes and Illumina adapters. Before sequencing, amplicons of 200-500 bp were gel-purified using a QIAquick gel extraction kit. TCRbeta amplicons were sequenced on an Illumina HiSeq 2500 with 250-bp paired-end reads. As for the authors' bioinformatics: To recover full CDR3 sequences, reads were quality-trimmed using Trimmomatic v0.33 and paired reads were then merged using FLASH v1.2.11. MiGEC v1.2.1b assigned V, D and J germline segments to the rearranged TCRbeta sequences. Clonotype statistics and Shannon-Wiener diversity indices were calculated with VDJtools v1.0.0. To cut down on sampling bias, every analysis after diversity analysis relied on just the 250 most abundant clonotypes from each sample. TCRdb reprocessed the public reads (quality trimming at Q25 with fastp, clone calling with MiXCR) and kept in-frame beta chains. Here each entry gathers all rows of one CDR3 protein and keeps the most common genes and DNA. These V and J calls derive from TCRdb rather than the authors' analysis. The sample contains tens of thousands of distinct CDR3 sequences, around 70% of them found a single time. The ten largest make up roughly 21% of the sample.

The chain was built from TRBV12-3 or TRBV12-4 and TRBJ2-5; a tentative D match to TRBD2 spans 6 bases. The TCR comes from a man aged 35 to 55 with primary liver carcinoma and hepatitis B virus infection. The source material was liver tumor tissue from sampling region 1. Reading the label with the study, this specimen's cell subset or site is: tumor region T1, superior pole. The CDR3 in this case is CASSPRAGTQYF. The DNA sequence is as follows: TGTGCTAGCAGTCCACGAGCGGGGACCCAGTACTTC.